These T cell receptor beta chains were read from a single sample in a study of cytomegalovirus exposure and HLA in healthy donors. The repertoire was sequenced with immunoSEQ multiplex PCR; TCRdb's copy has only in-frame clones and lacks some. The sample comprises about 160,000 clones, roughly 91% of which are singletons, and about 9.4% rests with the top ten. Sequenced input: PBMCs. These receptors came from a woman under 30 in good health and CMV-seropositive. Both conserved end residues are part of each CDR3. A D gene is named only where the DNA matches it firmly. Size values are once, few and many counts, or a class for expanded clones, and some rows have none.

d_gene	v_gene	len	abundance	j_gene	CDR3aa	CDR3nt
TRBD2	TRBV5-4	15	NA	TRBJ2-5	CASSAPGTRQETQYF	TGTGCCAGCAGCGCCCCCGGGACTAGACAAGAGACCCAGTACTTC
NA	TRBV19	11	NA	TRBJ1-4	CASGWWRQLLF	TGTGCCAGTGGGTGGTGGAGACAGCTACTTTTT
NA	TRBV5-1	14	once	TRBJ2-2	CASSEGWTTGELFF	TGCGCCAGCAGCGAGGGTTGGACCACCGGGGAGCTGTTTTTT
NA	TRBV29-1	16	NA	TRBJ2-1	CSVEFPAASSYNEQFF	TGCAGCGTTGAATTCCCAGCGGCAAGCTCCTACAATGAGCAGTTCTTC
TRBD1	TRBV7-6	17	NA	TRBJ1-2	CASSPLPSRQGGYGYTF	TGTGCCAGCAGTCCGCTCCCATCCCGACAGGGTGGCTATGGCTACACCTTC
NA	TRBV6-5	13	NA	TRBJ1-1	CASRSYMNREAFF	TGTGCCAGCAGGTCTTACATGAATCGCGAAGCTTTCTTT
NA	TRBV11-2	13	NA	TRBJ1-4	CASSTPQGHRLFF	TGTGCCAGCAGCACACCACAGGGTCACCGGCTGTTTTTT
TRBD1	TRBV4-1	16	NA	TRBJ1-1	CASSRTQGAHNTEAFF	TGCGCCAGCAGCCGAACACAGGGGGCGCATAACACTGAAGCTTTCTTT
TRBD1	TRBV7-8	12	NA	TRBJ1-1	CASRNQGARAFF	TGTGCCAGCAGGAATCAGGGGGCGCGAGCTTTCTTT
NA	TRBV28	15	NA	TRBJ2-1	CASSFASSGDNEQFF	TGTGCCAGCAGTTTCGCGTCTTCCGGGGACAATGAGCAGTTCTTC
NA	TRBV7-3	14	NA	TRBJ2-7	CASSSRHFLGEQYF	TGTGCCAGCAGTTCTAGGCATTTTCTGGGCGAGCAGTACTTC
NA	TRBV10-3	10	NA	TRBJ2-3	CATYTDTQYF	TGTGCCACCTACACAGATACGCAGTATTTT
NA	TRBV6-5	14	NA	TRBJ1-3	CASSFGQTGNTIYF	TGTGCCAGCAGTTTCGGACAAACTGGAAACACCATATATTTT
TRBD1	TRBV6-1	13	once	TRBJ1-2	CASSLTGAAGYTF	TGTGCCAGCAGCCTTACAGGGGCGGCTGGCTACACCTTC
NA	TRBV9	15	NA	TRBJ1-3	CASSVAGRDGNTIYF	TGTGCCAGCAGCGTAGCCGGGAGAGACGGAAACACCATATATTTT
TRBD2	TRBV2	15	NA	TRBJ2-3	CASSLAGVSTDTQYF	TGTGCCAGCAGTCTAGCGGGAGTAAGCACAGATACGCAGTATTTT
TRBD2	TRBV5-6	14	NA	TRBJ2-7	CASSFRGVSYEQYF	TGTGCCAGCAGCTTCCGGGGGGTCTCCTACGAGCAGTACTTC
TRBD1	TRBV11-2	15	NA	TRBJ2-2	CASSPWTGLTGELFF	TGTGCCAGCAGCCCCTGGACAGGGCTGACCGGGGAGCTGTTTTTT
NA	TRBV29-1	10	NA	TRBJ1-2	CSVGRDGYTF	TGCAGCGTTGGGCGGGATGGCTACACCTTC
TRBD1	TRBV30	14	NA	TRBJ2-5	CAWSFRTGFETQYF	TGTGCCTGGAGTTTCCGGACAGGGTTTGAGACCCAGTACTTC
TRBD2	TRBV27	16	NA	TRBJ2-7	CASSSLPGLAAYEQYF	TGTGCCAGCAGTTCGCTTCCGGGACTAGCGGCCTACGAGCAGTACTTC
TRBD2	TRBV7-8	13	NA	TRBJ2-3	CASSSTSPDTQYF	TGTGCCAGCAGCTCGACTAGCCCAGATACGCAGTATTTT
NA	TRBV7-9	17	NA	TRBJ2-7	CASSLARWGEGPYEQYF	TGTGCCAGCAGCTTAGCGAGGTGGGGGGAAGGGCCCTACGAGCAGTACTTC
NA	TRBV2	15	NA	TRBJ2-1	CASNPLVRNYNEQFF	TGTGCCAGCAATCCACTAGTACGAAACTACAATGAGCAGTTCTTC
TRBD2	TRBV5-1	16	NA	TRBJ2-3	CASSRGTSDFTDTQYF	TGCGCCAGCAGCCGCGGGACTAGCGATTTCACAGATACGCAGTATTTT
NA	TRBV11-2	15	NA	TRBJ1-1	CASSLAAQGTTEAFF	TGTGCCAGCAGCTTAGCCGCGCAGGGGACCACTGAAGCTTTCTTT
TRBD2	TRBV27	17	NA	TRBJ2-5	CARDSPGLAGGDETQYF	TGTGCCAGAGACTCACCGGGACTAGCGGGAGGGGATGAGACCCAGTACTTC
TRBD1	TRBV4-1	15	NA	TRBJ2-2	CASSQGTGVAGELFF	TGCGCCAGCAGCCAGGGGACAGGGGTTGCCGGGGAGCTGTTTTTT
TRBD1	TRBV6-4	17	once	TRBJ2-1	CASSAVPGGGLNDEQFF	TGTGCCAGCAGTGCCGTTCCAGGGGGCGGGTTGAATGATGAGCAGTTCTTC
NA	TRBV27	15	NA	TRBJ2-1	CASSPTLGAYNEQFF	TGTGCCAGCAGTCCGACTTTAGGAGCCTACAATGAGCAGTTCTTC
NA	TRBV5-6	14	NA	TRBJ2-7	CASSLVSRSDEQYF	TGTGCCAGCAGCTTGGTTTCACGGTCGGACGAGCAGTACTTC
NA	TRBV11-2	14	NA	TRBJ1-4	CASNLMGAGEKLFF	TGTGCCAGCAACTTAATGGGGGCCGGTGAAAAACTGTTTTTT
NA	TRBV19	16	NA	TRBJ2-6	CASSIWSGPGANVLTF	TGTGCCAGTAGTATATGGTCGGGTCCTGGGGCCAACGTCCTGACTTTC
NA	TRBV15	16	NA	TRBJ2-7	CATSSSGQAGPYEQYF	TGTGCCACCAGCAGTTCCGGACAGGCGGGACCCTACGAGCAGTACTTC
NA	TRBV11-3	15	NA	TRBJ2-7	CASSLAFPSSYEQYF	TGTGCCAGCAGCTTAGCCTTCCCGAGCTCCTACGAGCAGTACTTC
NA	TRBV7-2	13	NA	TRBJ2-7	CASSFDSGYEQYF	TGTGCCAGCAGCTTTGATTCGGGCTACGAGCAGTACTTC
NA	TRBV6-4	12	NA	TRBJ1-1	CASSDKGGEAFF	TGTGCCAGCAGTGATAAGGGAGGCGAAGCTTTCTTT
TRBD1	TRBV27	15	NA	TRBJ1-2	CASSPSGQGLYGYTF	TGTGCCAGCAGCCCCTCTGGACAGGGCTTATATGGCTACACCTTC
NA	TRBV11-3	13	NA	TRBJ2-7	CASSQARGYEQYF	TGTGCCAGCAGCCAGGCAAGGGGGTACGAGCAGTACTTC
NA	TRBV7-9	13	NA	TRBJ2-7	CASSFPSSYEQYF	TGTGCCAGCAGTTTTCCTAGCTCCTACGAGCAGTACTTC
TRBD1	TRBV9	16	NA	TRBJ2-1	CASSVGGQGFWNEQFF	TGTGCCAGCAGCGTAGGGGGACAGGGTTTCTGGAATGAGCAGTTCTTC
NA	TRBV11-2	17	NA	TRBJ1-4	CASSLDLAQGTNEKLFF	TGTGCCAGCAGCTTAGATTTGGCACAGGGCACTAATGAAAAACTGTTTTTT
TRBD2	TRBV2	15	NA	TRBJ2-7	CASSLGTSGRYEQYF	TGTGCCAGCAGCCTCGGGACTAGCGGGAGGTACGAGCAGTACTTC
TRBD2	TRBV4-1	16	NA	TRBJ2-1	CASSQGGLADYNEQFF	TGCGCCAGCAGCCAAGGCGGACTAGCGGACTACAATGAGCAGTTCTTC
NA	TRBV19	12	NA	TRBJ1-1	CASRDLNTEAFF	TGTGCCAGTAGAGACTTGAACACTGAAGCTTTCTTT
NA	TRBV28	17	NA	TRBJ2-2	CASSPRSWTTNTGELFF	TGTGCCAGCAGTCCCCGTTCATGGACTACCAACACCGGGGAGCTGTTTTTT
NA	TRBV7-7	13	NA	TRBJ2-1	CASSLGFSNEQFF	TGTGCTAGCAGCTTGGGCTTCTCCAATGAGCAGTTCTTC
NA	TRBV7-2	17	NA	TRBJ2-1	CASSLVVWRDSYNEQFF	TGTGCCAGCAGCTTAGTAGTTTGGCGGGACTCCTACAATGAGCAGTTCTTC
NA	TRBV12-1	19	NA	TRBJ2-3	CASSFVLAGGINSTDTQYF	TGTGCCAGCAGCTTTGTCCTGGCGGGAGGTATTAATAGCACAGATACGCAGTATTTT
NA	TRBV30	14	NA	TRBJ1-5	CAWSGHKGGQPQHF	TGTGCCTGGAGTGGACACAAAGGGGGTCAGCCCCAGCATTTT
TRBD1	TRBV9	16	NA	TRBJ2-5	CASSGRDRGVAETQYF	TGTGCCAGCAGCGGGAGGGACAGGGGGGTCGCAGAGACCCAGTACTTC
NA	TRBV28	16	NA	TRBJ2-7	CASSYQLGRQGYEQYF	TGTGCCAGCAGCTACCAACTGGGGCGTCAGGGGTACGAGCAGTACTTC
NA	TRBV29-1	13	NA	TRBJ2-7	CSATYRAHYEQYF	TGCAGCGCGACATACAGGGCCCACTACGAGCAGTACTTC